The 12 T cell receptor beta chains below were found in one sample sequenced in a study of cytomegalovirus exposure and HLA in healthy donors. Assay used: immunoSEQ multiplex PCR; TCRdb lists only in-frame clones, some missing. Seen here are more than 110,000 clones, 80% to 90% observed once, and the top ten hold just under 8%. Specimen: PBMCs. The receptors stem from a woman under 30 in good health and CMV-seropositive.

This clone was detected only once. Other DNA sequences from this sample encode an identical CDR3 as well. The genes are TRBV9 and TRBJ2-1; 9 nucleotides match TRBD2. The trim removed 2 bases at V and 2 bases at J, leaving 2 bases unmatched. CDR1 is SGDLS and CDR2 is YYNGEE in the germline V gene. CDR3 size: 15 residues. In DNA form, the CDR3 reads TGTGCCAGCAGCGTTAGCGGGAGCACCTACAATGAGCAGTTCTTC. Its translation is CASSVSGSTYNEQFF.

This clone has just a few counts. This chain links TRBV6-1 with TRBJ2-1, with 8 bases identical to TRBD1. The length of the CDR3 is 13 residues. The V gene's germline CDR1 is MNHNS and CDR2 SASEGT. The ends lost 3 bases at V and 13 bases at J; junction bases unmatched: 8. CDR3 coding DNA: TGTGCCAGCAGTGATTATACAGGGGGAAGCCAGTTCTTC. Its protein is CASSDYTGGSQFF.

The genes are TRBV4-3 and TRBJ2-5, with 9 bases fitting TRBD1. The CDR3 length is 15 residues. V shed 3 bases, J shed 4 bases, and the junction held 6 bases outside the gene matches. Germline CDR1 LGHNA, CDR2 YSLEER. The CDR3 reads CASSHGDRDVETQYF. CDR3 DNA: TGCGCCAGCAGCCACGGGGACAGGGACGTAGAGACCCAGTACTTC.

This chain uses TRBV27 with TRBJ2-3, with 7 nucleotides matching TRBD1. CDR1 MNHEY and CDR2 SMNVEV come from the germline V gene (reference sequence). The J segment lost 1 base and the V segment lost 3 bases, leaving 7 bases of the junction unmatched. This CDR3 is built from 16 residues. CDR3 sequence (DNA): TGTGCCAGCAGTTTGCGCAGGGGGAGAGGCACAGATACGCAGTATTTT. It codes for CASSLRRGRGTDTQYF.

The J gene is TRBJ2-3, the V gene TRBV9; TRBD1 matches 8 bases. V lost 2 bases to trimming and J lost 3 bases; unmatched junction nucleotides: 11. The CDR3 is made up of 17 amino acids. CDR1 is SGDLS, CDR2 YYNGEE, per germline. The CDR3 coding sequence is TGTGCCAGCAGCGTTAGACCAGGACAGGGTGGAACAGATACGCAGTATTTT. This gives the protein CASSVRPGQGGTDTQYF.

The chain carries TRBV7-6 and TRBJ1-5; 8 bases line up with TRBD1. The length of the CDR3 is 15 residues. V shed 3 bases and J 5 bases; nucleotides not matched to a gene: 6. The germline CDR1 and CDR2 sequences are SGHVS and FNYEAQ. The CDR3 sequence: CASSLGQVNDQPQHF. The CDR3 DNA follows: TGTGCCAGCAGCTTGGGACAGGTGAATGATCAGCCCCAGCATTTT.

The chain couples TRBV11-2 to TRBJ2-7, with 7 bases that match TRBD1. Germline V gene sequence: CDR1 SGHAT, CDR2 FQNNGV. Trimming cost V 5 bases and J 5 bases; bases outside gene matches: 6. The CDR3 is 13 amino acids. The CDR3 spells CASSIPTGDEQYF. Here the CDR3 DNA reads TGTGCCAGCAGCATACCCACAGGGGACGAGCAGTACTTC.

This chain links TRBV28 with TRBJ2-7; D call uncertain. CDR3 length equals 14 residues. Germline V CDR1 and CDR2: MDHEN, SYDVKM. The V end lost 6 bases, the J end lost 4 bases, and 16 bases lay between the germline ends. The CDR3 reads CASSLPVTSYEQYF. CDR3 nucleotides: TGTGCCAGCAGCCTCCCGGTTACGAGTTACGAGCAGTACTTC.

V gene TRBV7-8 combines with J gene TRBJ1-2; D is perhaps TRBD1 (5 bases). Trimming took 4 bases from V and 5 from J, leaving 11 bases between them. Per germline, CDR1 SGHVS and CDR2 FQNEAQ. The CDR3 length is 13 residues. The DNA of the CDR3 is TGTGCCAGCAGCTCTCCCGGGGGTTATGGCTACACCTTC. This encodes CASSSPGGYGYTF.

CDR3 region: CASAAERNTEAFF. The CDR3 DNA reads TGTGCCAGCGCCGCGGAGAGGAACACTGAAGCTTTCTTT. The rearrangement joins TRBV2 to TRBJ1-1; no clear D gene. The V end was cut by 8 bases, the J end by 1 base, with 11 bases between. Germline loops: CDR1 SNHLY, CDR2 FYNNEI. CDR3 length: 13 residues.

Details on this clone: A much larger clone lies one base from this, so it may be a read error. The same CDR3 can be traced to other DNA sequences in this sample. The chain recombines TRBV6-4 with TRBJ2-1; 10 bases align to TRBD2. CDR1 MRHNA and CDR2 SNTAGT come from the germline V gene. The CDR3 is 15 amino acids. The V gene end was trimmed by 0 bases and the J gene end by 6 bases; junction bases not matched to a gene: 2. CDR3 DNA: TGTGCCAGCAGTGACTCGAGCGGGGGGGCCAATGAGCAGTTCTTC. Residues: CASSDSSGGANEQFF.

This rearrangement joins TRBV28 to TRBJ1-1, with no clear D. Deletions cut 11 bases from V and 6 bases from J, with 16 bases between. CDR3 length: 12 residues. In germline, CDR1 is MDHEN, CDR2 SYDVKM. The CDR3 nucleotides read TGTGCCGTGACCGGCGGCTTCGCTGAAGCTTTCTTT. As protein: CAVTGGFAEAFF.